The rows below give T cell receptor beta chains drawn from one sample of a study of T cells after yellow fever vaccination. TCRdb reprocessed the 5' RACE reads with MiXCR, giving one entry per CDR3 protein. The sample has hundreds of thousands of distinct CDR3 sequences; less than 4.5% are singletons. Sequencing was performed on PBMCs, taken on the day of the yellow fever booster vaccination. Receptor source: a man between 18 and 35 years old who received the YFV17D yellow fever vaccine. CDR3s leave out the opening cysteine and the closing phenylalanine or tryptophan. Fields, in order: CDR3 length, V gene, J gene, CDR3 protein.

14	TRBV5-1	TRBJ2-7	ASSLRTDRDLYEQY
13	TRBV5-4	TRBJ2-7	ASSYGGPSSYEQY
16	TRBV20-1	TRBJ2-3	SARKPSGVRLSTDTQY
11	TRBV11-2	TRBJ2-5	ASSPGAIETQY
15	TRBV29-1	TRBJ2-5	SVEDRETTGAGETQY
13	TRBV5-6	TRBJ1-1	ASSLLFEGGTEAF
15	TRBV5-1	TRBJ1-2	AVSPGTGGSLDYGYT
14	TRBV10-2	TRBJ1-2	ASTLGTGTLNYGYT
11	TRBV6-5	TRBJ2-1	ASSDRQGYEQF
15	TRBV7-9	TRBJ1-6	ASSYSPPGEYNSPLH
14	TRBV12-3/TRBV12-4	TRBJ1-3	ASSFVRALSGNTIY
14	TRBV28	TRBJ2-5	ASSFVERGGAETQY
12	TRBV28	TRBJ1-1	ASSHRDMNTEAF
14	TRBV20-1	TRBJ2-2	SARDTIGENTGELF
16	TRBV27	TRBJ2-1	ASSPTSGGRGSYNEQF
14	TRBV20-1	TRBJ2-5	SARVRPSWYQETQY
13	TRBV14	TRBJ2-7	ASSQILAGAYEQY
13	TRBV12-3/TRBV12-4	TRBJ2-3	ASSLAVHSTDTQY
10	TRBV29-1	TRBJ1-2	SVWRERYGYT
13	TRBV14	TRBJ2-3	ASSLRGLRTDTQY
12	TRBV29-1	TRBJ1-2	SVWTGKINYGYT
10	TRBV19	TRBJ2-1	ATGGGRNEQF
11	TRBV5-1	TRBJ1-1	ASSLVPGAEAF
14	TRBV20-1	TRBJ1-4	SARPPGVRANEKLF
14	TRBV7-9	TRBJ2-7	ASSLPREPPPYEQY
12	TRBV7-2	TRBJ2-2	ASRHWGGPGELF
11	TRBV10-3	TRBJ2-5	AISGEGRETQY
11	TRBV7-2	TRBJ1-1	ASSSTGFTEAF
15	TRBV4-3	TRBJ2-1	ASSQEPGQSSYNEQF
11	TRBV18	TRBJ1-1	ASSQQSNTEAF
11	TRBV7-9	TRBJ1-3	ASSLRRGNTIY